A single sample gave rise to the 25 T cell receptor beta chains below, sequenced in a study of Ad26.COV2.S vaccination and SARS-CoV-2 variants. Stated treatment: roughly 20 received Ad26.COV2.S at low or high dose, single or two shots; about five received placebo; per-sample allocation not given. Day 63 after the first injection of vaccine or placebo was the sampling time. Produced via immunoSEQ multiplex PCR; TCRdb's table is partial and in-frame only. Altogether around 380,000 clones are present, around 85% being singletons, with the ten largest covering more than 3%. This sample comprised peripheral blood, obtained in a trial of Ad26.COV2.S vaccine versus placebo. The receptors here all came from a person aged 18-60 years who received the Ad26.COV2.S COVID-19 vaccine or a placebo.

This chain uses TRBV4-1 with TRBJ2-4, with 8 bases fitting TRBD2. The V gene's germline CDR1 is MGHRA and CDR2 YSYEKL. Losses at the gene ends were 5 bases for V and 5 bases for J; bases not matched to a gene: 8. CDR3 size: 15 residues. The CDR3 loop reads CASSLGGGRENIQYF. The CDR3 DNA sequence: TGCGCCAGCAGCTTAGGCGGGGGGCGCGAAAACATTCAGTACTTC.

The chain combines TRBV2 with TRBJ1-2; TRBD1 matches 9 bases. Germline lookup yields CDR1 SNHLY and CDR2 FYNNEI. J was trimmed by 2 bases and V by 7 bases; bases with no gene match: 5. The CDR3 consists of 14 residues. CDR3 sequence reads: CASTPDRGNYGYTF. The CDR3 DNA follows: TGTGCCAGCACCCCGGACAGGGGCAACTATGGCTACACCTTC.

This chain joins TRBV5-1 and TRBJ1-2; 7 bases line up with TRBD1. Germline values: CDR1 SGHRS, CDR2 YFSETQ. V shed 2 bases, J shed 4 bases, and the junction held 11 bases outside the gene matches. The CDR3 sequence is 16 residues long. This chain's CDR3 is CASSFGTGDGGYGYTF. The CDR3 nucleotides are TGCGCCAGCAGCTTTGGTACAGGGGACGGGGGCTATGGCTACACCTTC. The full variable domain, in which reference TRBV5-1 and TRBJ1-2 provide the parts outside the CDR3, is KAGVTQTPRYLIKTRGQQVTLSCSPISGHRSVSWYQQTPGQGLQFLFEYFSETQRNKGNFPGRFSGRQFSNSRSEMNVSTLELGDSALYLCASSFGTGDGGYGYTFGSGTRLTVV.

This chain joins TRBV18 and TRBJ1-1; a possible D gene is TRBD1 (6 bases). The V end lost 5 bases, the J end lost 5 bases, and 15 bases lay between the germline ends. Germline CDR1 and CDR2: KGHSH and LQKENI. The CDR3 extends over 14 amino acids. The CDR3 coding sequence is TGTGCCAGCTCAACTTTAGGACAGATTACTGAAGCTTTCTTT. Translating it yields CASSTLGQITEAFF.

This clone was recorded once. The chain carries TRBV6-2 or TRBV6-3 and TRBJ1-1; D remains ambiguous. In germline, CDR1 is MNHEY, CDR2 SVGEGT. Trimming removed 0 bases from V and 7 bases from J, with 9 bases in between. CDR3 length: 13 residues. The CDR3 DNA sequence: TGTGCCAGCAGTTACTCGACAAGCGTTGAAGCTTTCTTT. It yields the protein CASSYSTSVEAFF.

The gene calls are TRBV6-2 or TRBV6-3 and TRBJ2-3, with 10 bases matching TRBD1. The CDR3 is 14 residues long. V lost 5 bases, J lost 2 bases, and 1 base stayed unmatched. Germline CDR1 and CDR2: MNHEY and SVGEGT. CDR3 sequence (DNA): TGTGCCAGCAGTGACAGGGGGCCCACAGATACGCAGTATTTT. This translates into CASSDRGPTDTQYF.

This chain links TRBV11-2 with TRBJ1-1; D is perhaps TRBD1 (5 bases). V lost 4 bases and J lost 3, with 12 bases in between. The V gene's germline CDR1 is SGHAT and CDR2 FQNNGV. This CDR3 has 14 amino acids. The CDR3 sequence: CASSYGAGDTEAFF. DNA for the CDR3: TGTGCCAGCAGCTACGGGGCCGGGGACACTGAAGCTTTCTTT.

V and J are TRBV30 and TRBJ1-2; D is ambiguous. V lost 4 bases, J lost 5 bases, and 14 bases lay in between. This CDR3 is 13 amino acids long. Germline V gene lookup returns CDR1 GTSNPN and CDR2 SVGIG (reference sequence). CDR3 residues: CAWTPKELYGYTF. The CDR3, as DNA: TGTGCCTGGACCCCCAAGGAGCTTTATGGCTACACCTTC.

The genes are TRBV29-1 and TRBJ1-1; possibly TRBD1 for D (5 bases). This CDR3 comprises 13 residues. Germline V gives CDR1 SQVTM, CDR2 ANQGSEA. V dropped 5 bases and J dropped 1 base, with 11 bases sitting between them. CDR3 amino acids: CSVRGQQNTEAFF. CDR3 nucleotide sequence: TGCAGCGTTCGCGGACAACAGAACACTGAAGCTTTCTTT. Full variable domain (missing parts from reference TRBV29-1 and TRBJ1-1): SAVISQKPSRDICQRGTSLTIQCQVDSQVTMMFWYRQQPGQSLTLIATANQGSEATYESGFVIDKFPISRPNLTFSTLTVSNMSPEDSSIYLCSVRGQQNTEAFFGQGTRLTVV.

The chain joins TRBV4-1 to TRBJ1-2; D might be TRBD1 (6 bases). In germline, CDR1 is MGHRA, CDR2 YSYEKL. Trimming stripped 1 base from V and 6 bases from J, with 12 bases between. The CDR3 consists of 14 residues. The CDR3 protein is CASSQVGGLDGYTF. The DNA of the CDR3 is TGCGCCAGCAGCCAAGTAGGGGGTTTAGATGGCTACACCTTC.

This rearrangement joins TRBV6-6 to TRBJ1-1, with D possibly TRBD1 on 5 matching bases. V lost 6 bases to trimming and J lost 4 bases, with 12 bases between them. Germline values: CDR1 MNHNY, CDR2 SVGAGI (reference sequence). This CDR3 comprises 13 residues. In DNA form, the CDR3 reads TGTGCCAGCAGCCCTGGACACAGCACTGAAGCTTTCTTT. Amino acid sequence: CASSPGHSTEAFF.

The V call is TRBV7-9, the J call TRBJ2-1; possibly TRBD2 for D (5 bases). Germline V gene data show CDR1 as SEHNR and CDR2 as FQNEAQ (reference sequence). The CDR3 consists of 17 residues. V was cut by 5 bases and J by 6 bases, with 23 bases left in between. In nucleotides, the CDR3 is TGTGCCAGCAGCCACCGCCCACTAGGACCACGCCCCAATGAGCAGTTCTTC. Its translation: CASSHRPLGPRPNEQFF.

The chain couples TRBV19 to TRBJ1-2; D is unclear. CDR1 is LNHDA and CDR2 is SQIVND in the germline V gene (reference sequence). This CDR3 has 13 residues. The ends were cut back, 2 bases at V and 8 bases at J, with 12 bases in the middle. The CDR3 here is CASSITATNGYTF. CDR3 bases: TGTGCCAGTAGTATAACGGCAACGAACGGCTACACCTTC.

The chain employs TRBV30 and TRBJ2-7, with 7 bases aligning to TRBD1. The CDR3 is 16 amino acids. Germline loops: CDR1 GTSNPN, CDR2 SVGIG (reference sequence). Trimming removed 3 bases from V and 0 bases from J; junction bases left unmatched: 11. DNA for the CDR3: TGTGCCTGGAGGCCCTCCGGGACAGCGTACTCCTACGAGCAGTACTTC. Translating it yields CAWRPSGTAYSYEQYF. The full variable domain, in which reference TRBV30 and TRBJ2-7 provide the parts outside the CDR3, is SQTIHQWPATLVQPVGSPLSLECTVEGTSNPNLYWYRQAAGRGLQLLFYSVGIGQISSEVPQNLSASRPQDRQFILSSKKLLLSDSGFYLCAWRPSGTAYSYEQYFGPGTRLTVT.

The rearrangement links TRBV3-1 (or the pseudogene TRBV3-2) to TRBJ2-3; D not resolved. Trimming removed 0 bases from V and 0 bases from J, with 7 bases in between. The CDR3 is 15 residues long. The germline V gene encodes CDR1 LGHDT and CDR2 YNNKEL (reference sequence). The CDR3 DNA reads TGTGCCAGCAGCCAAGAAAGCACGAGCACAGATACGCAGTATTTT. This sequence encodes CASSQESTSTDTQYF.

This clone was observed a handful of times. The V call is TRBV19, the J call TRBJ1-2; D gene uncertain. V lost 4 bases and J lost 3, with 15 bases in between. Per the germline V gene, CDR1 is LNHDA and CDR2 is SQIVND (reference sequence). CDR3 length: 15 amino acids. CDR3 sequence: CASSTRPGGDYGYTF. The CDR3 DNA follows: TGTGCCAGTAGTACCCGCCCCGGAGGAGACTATGGCTACACCTTC.

DNA of the CDR3: TGTGCCAGCAGCACGGGACAGCCCGGGGGGAGGCAGTACTTC. Its translation: CASSTGQPGGRQYF. The chain carries TRBV6-5 and TRBJ2-7, with D perhaps being TRBD1 or TRBD2 (7 bases each). This CDR3 is built from 14 residues. CDR1 and CDR2 (germline): MNHEY, SVGAGI. Trimming stripped 6 bases from V and 9 bases from J, with 21 bases between.

This clone was detected only once. This chain links TRBV25-1 with TRBJ1-2, with D unresolved. Trimming cost V 2 bases and J 6 bases, with 13 bases left between them. The CDR3 covers 14 residues. Germline CDR1 and CDR2: MGHDK and SYGVNS. This chain's CDR3 is CASSEVGSANGYTF. The CDR3 DNA is TGTGCCAGCAGTGAAGTGGGTTCGGCGAATGGCTACACCTTC.

The CDR3 DNA sequence: TGTGCCAGCAGACGTGCGTCTGGGGCCAACGTCCTGACTTTC. Protein product: CASRRASGANVLTF. The chain uses TRBV5-8 and TRBJ2-6; D is unclear. The CDR3 contains 14 residues. With 5 bases removed from V and 1 base from J, the gap between germline ends came to 7 bases. Germline CDR1 reads SGHTS; CDR2 reads YDEGEE. Using reference TRBV5-8 and TRBJ2-6 for the parts outside the CDR3, the full variable domain is EAGVTQSPTHLIKTRGQQATLRCSPISGHTSVYWYQQALGLGLQFLLWYDEGEERNRGNFPPRFSGRQFPNYSSELNVNALELEDSALYLCASRRASGANVLTFGAGSRLTVL.

This chain connects TRBV10-2 to TRBJ1-2; weak D call: TRBD1 (5 bases). The V gene lost 6 bases and the J gene lost 3 bases, with 11 bases spanning the gap. Germline-derived CDR1 and CDR2 are WSHSY and SAAADI. There are 13 residues in the CDR3. The CDR3 DNA reads TGCGCCAGCAGCCCCGGGACGGACTATGGCTACACCTTC. This sequence encodes CASSPGTDYGYTF.

The chain couples TRBV29-1 to TRBJ1-1; no firm D call. Trimming removed 7 bases from V and 1 base from J, with 16 bases in between. Looked up from germline, CDR1 is SQVTM and CDR2 is ANQGSEA. The CDR3 sequence is 14 residues long. This chain's CDR3 is CSARGPNRNTEAFF. In nucleotides, the CDR3 is TGCAGCGCCCGAGGCCCAAATAGGAACACTGAAGCTTTCTTT. Combining the CDR3 with reference TRBV29-1 and TRBJ1-1 gives the whole variable domain SAVISQKPSRDICQRGTSLTIQCQVDSQVTMMFWYRQQPGQSLTLIATANQGSEATYESGFVIDKFPISRPNLTFSTLTVSNMSPEDSSIYLCSARGPNRNTEAFFGQGTRLTVV.

The V and J genes are TRBV19 and TRBJ2-3; unclear D gene. From germline, CDR1 is LNHDA and CDR2 SQIVND (reference sequence). V lost 6 bases to trimming and J lost 2 bases, with 15 bases between them. The CDR3 has 15 amino acids. The chain's CDR3 is CASSPTLLATDTQYF. CDR3 DNA: TGTGCCAGTAGCCCGACTTTACTGGCCACAGATACGCAGTATTTT.

The J gene is TRBJ2-7, the V gene TRBV6-5; 13 nucleotides match TRBD2. CDR1 MNHEY and CDR2 SVGAGI come from the germline V gene. The CDR3 covers 15 residues. J lost 5 bases, V lost 5 bases, and 6 bases had no gene match. CDR3 DNA: TGTGCCAGCAGTACCGGGACTAGCGGGGTCCACGAGCAGTACTTC. It yields the protein CASSTGTSGVHEQYF.

This chain connects TRBV6-6 to TRBJ1-2; D unclear. With 6 bases removed from V and 4 bases from J, the gap between germline ends came to 9 bases. The germline gives CDR1 MNHNY, CDR2 SVGAGI (reference sequence). The CDR3 has 12 residues. CDR3 sequence (DNA): TGTGCCAGCAGGGACGGCAGCTATGGCTACACCTTC. It encodes CASRDGSYGYTF.

V is TRBV3-1 (or the pseudogene TRBV3-2) and J is TRBJ2-7; D could derive from TRBD1 or TRBD2 (5 bases each). V dropped 2 bases and J dropped 5 bases, with 13 bases sitting between them. This CDR3 region has 14 residues. Germline V gene sequence: CDR1 LGHDT, CDR2 YNNKEL (reference sequence). CDR3 in amino acids: CASSQIPGSNEQYF. The CDR3 nucleotides read TGTGCCAGCAGCCAAATCCCAGGGAGCAACGAGCAGTACTTC.